These T cell receptor beta chains were read from a single sample in a study of blood T cell repertoires in COVID-19. TCRdb keeps only in-frame clones here, not all; method: immunoSEQ multiplex PCR. The sample includes approximately 390,000 clones, approximately 91% of them seen just once. Input material: PBMCs or T cells enriched from blood (not recorded which). These receptors came from a middle-aged woman with acute COVID-19. Both conserved end residues are part of each CDR3. The order of the fields is V gene, D gene, J gene, clone size, CDR3 protein, CDR3 DNA. The D gene is left open where the match is weak. The size field is filled for only some rows; it gives once, few, many or a size class.

TRBV4-1,TRBD1,TRBJ2-5,NA,CASSPTGQGGVETQYF,TGCGCCAGCAGCCCGACCGGACAGGGCGGTGTAGAGACCCAGTACTTC
TRBV2,TRBD1,TRBJ1-2,NA,CASREQGAVGYTF,TGTGCCAGCAGGGAACAGGGGGCGGTTGGCTACACCTTC
TRBV9,NA,TRBJ2-3,once,CASSDRGYSTDTQYF,TGTGCCAGCAGCGACCGGGGTTATAGCACAGATACGCAGTATTTT
TRBV2,NA,TRBJ2-7,few,CASSVRVGSEQYF,TGTGCCAGCAGTGTGAGAGTGGGCTCCGAGCAGTACTTC
TRBV5-1,TRBD1,TRBJ2-7,NA,CASSFRVGQGDEQYF,TGCGCCAGCAGCTTTCGAGTTGGACAGGGCGACGAGCAGTACTTC
TRBV6-4,NA,TRBJ2-7,NA,CASSPQGNSYEQYF,TGTGCCAGCAGTCCTCAGGGCAACTCCTACGAGCAGTACTTC
TRBV4-1,TRBD2,TRBJ2-3,NA,CASSHTRGGRITDTQYF,TGCGCCAGCAGCCACACACGGGGGGGCAGGATCACAGATACGCAGTATTTT
TRBV7-2,NA,TRBJ2-1,NA,CASSLSFGGGSPYNEQFF,TGTGCCAGCAGCCTTTCCTTTGGGGGCGGCTCTCCATACAATGAGCAGTTCTTC
TRBV15,NA,TRBJ2-7,NA,CATSRDRQAHEQYF,TGTGCCACCAGCAGAGATCGCCAGGCCCACGAGCAGTACTTC
TRBV10-2,TRBD1,TRBJ1-2,few,CASSRDSRRADYGYTF,TGCGCCAGCAGCCGGGACAGTAGAAGGGCTGATTATGGCTACACCTTC
TRBV24-1,TRBD1,TRBJ1-1,NA,CATRARTGATEAFF,TGTGCCACCAGAGCCAGGACAGGGGCCACTGAAGCTTTCTTT
TRBV30,NA,TRBJ1-5,few,CAWSVQSDSPQHF,TGTGCCTGGAGTGTACAATCGGATAGCCCCCAGCATTTT
TRBV7-9,NA,TRBJ2-6,NA,CASSVGSSGANVLTF,TGTGCCAGCAGCGTAGGGAGCTCTGGGGCCAACGTCCTGACTTTC
TRBV2,TRBD2,TRBJ2-2,few,CASRDLGGGSGELFF,TGTGCCAGCAGGGACCTCGGGGGGGGATCCGGGGAGCTGTTTTTT
TRBV19,TRBD2,TRBJ2-1,NA,CASSIGTSGGYEQFF,TGTGCCAGTAGTATAGGAACTAGCGGGGGTTATGAGCAGTTCTTC
TRBV6-1,NA,TRBJ1-5,NA,CASSEAIGANSNQPQHF,TGTGCCAGCAGTGAAGCAATAGGGGCAAATAGCAATCAGCCCCAGCATTTT
TRBV5-1,NA,TRBJ2-1,NA,CASSLALTPLNEQFF,TGCGCCAGCAGCTTGGCCCTAACCCCGCTCAATGAGCAGTTCTTC
TRBV19,NA,TRBJ1-6,NA,CASSAGSDSPLHF,TGTGCCAGTAGTGCAGGGTCTGATTCACCCCTCCACTTT
TRBV5-1,NA,TRBJ2-3,NA,CASSLDGDTQYF,TGCGCCAGCAGCTTGGACGGAGATACGCAGTATTTT
TRBV9,TRBD1,TRBJ2-3,NA,CASSVAGGASDTQYF,TGTGCCAGCAGCGTAGCAGGGGGCGCATCAGATACGCAGTATTTT
TRBV7-8,NA,TRBJ2-5,NA,CASSFDRSQETQYF,TGTGCCAGCAGCTTTGACAGGTCTCAAGAGACCCAGTACTTC
TRBV6-5,TRBD2,TRBJ2-1,NA,CASSLAGGPNEQFF,TGTGCCAGCAGTCTAGCGGGGGGGCCGAATGAGCAGTTCTTC
TRBV10-3,NA,TRBJ1-5,NA,CAISESEGPQPQHF,TGTGCCATCAGTGAGTCGGAGGGGCCTCAGCCCCAGCATTTT
TRBV5-1,NA,TRBJ2-5,NA,CASRRLARAEGETQYF,TGCGCCAGCAGAAGGCTAGCCCGAGCTGAGGGAGAGACCCAGTACTTC
TRBV7-9,TRBD1,TRBJ1-4,NA,CASSPDRGGDEKLFF,TGTGCCAGCAGCCCGGACAGGGGGGGGGATGAAAAACTGTTTTTT
TRBV7-9,TRBD1,TRBJ1-1,NA,CASSWGTGGAENTEAFF,TGTGCCAGCAGCTGGGGGACAGGGGGCGCAGAGAACACTGAAGCTTTCTTT